Listed here is a single T cell receptor beta chain. Data came from immunoSEQ multiplex PCR; TCRdb stores just in-frame clones and leaves some out. The sample carries about 60,000 clones, 65% to 90% recorded once. This entry belongs to a study of control samples from healthy donors and cancer patients. V gave up 3 bases and J gave up 6 bases; unmatched junction bases: 2. The length of the CDR3 is 13 residues. Germline V gene data show CDR1 as MDHEN and CDR2 as SYDVKM. This TCR was recovered from a man aged 40-50 years in good health. The sequencing sample was made of blood. The chain has TRBV28 and TRBJ2-4; 7 positions agree with TRBD1. CDR3 protein: CASSLTGRNIQYF. The CDR3 DNA is TGTGCCAGCAGTTTGACAGGGAGAAACATTCAGTACTTC.